A single sample is the source of the 30 T cell receptor beta chains below, sequenced in a study of cytomegalovirus exposure and HLA in healthy donors. The repertoire was sequenced with immunoSEQ multiplex PCR; TCRdb's copy has only in-frame clones and lacks some. The data contain about 120,000 clones, roughly 90% of them seen just once; the ten biggest clones take up about 6%. Sample: PBMCs. These receptors were taken from a woman aged 18-29 years in good health and CMV-seropositive.

The V call is TRBV4-1, the J call TRBJ1-2; tentatively, D is TRBD1 (6 bases). V was clipped by 4 bases and J by 9 bases, with 21 bases between them. The CDR3 sequence is 15 residues long. Germline CDR1 is MGHRA and CDR2 is YSYEKL. CDR3: CASSRTAGQRKSYTF. The CDR3 nucleotides are TGCGCCAGCAGCCGGACCGCAGGACAGCGGAAAAGCTACACCTTC.

The chain recombines TRBV6-1 with TRBJ2-3, with a tentative D call TRBD2 (7 bases). Germline loops: CDR1 MNHNS, CDR2 SASEGT. V lost 8 bases and J lost 0, with 15 bases in between. The CDR3 length is 15 residues. The CDR3 DNA reads as TGTGCCAGCTTAGTGGGGGGGCGGAGCACAGATACGCAGTATTTT. This encodes CASLVGGRSTDTQYF.

The chain combines TRBV27 with TRBJ1-2; D is uncertain. The germline gives CDR1 MNHEY, CDR2 SMNVEV (reference sequence). The CDR3 loop spans 15 amino acids. Trimming removed 5 bases at V and 8 bases at J, with 21 bases between. In DNA, the CDR3 is TGTGCCAGCAGTCCGGACCTCGGCCTCGGAGGGGGCTACACCTTC. It is translated as CASSPDLGLGGGYTF.

About this clone: At one end, the junction sequence differs from germline, possibly due to a read error. CDR3 residues: CASSIRTASYNEQFF. CDR3 DNA: TGTGCTAGCAGCATACGGACAGCCTCCTACAATGAGCAGTTCTTC. The rearrangement links TRBV7-7 to TRBJ2-1; tentative D call: TRBD1 (6 bases). Per germline, CDR1 SSHAT and CDR2 FNYEAQ (reference sequence). The CDR3 spans 15 residues.

This clone was recorded a few times. The V call is TRBV11-3, the J call TRBJ2-5; TRBD1 aligns across 7 bases. Germline lookup yields CDR1 SGHNT and CDR2 YENEEA. The CDR3 is made up of 18 amino acids. Trimming removed 4 bases from V and 3 bases from J; junction bases left unmatched: 17. The CDR3 coding sequence is TGTGCCAGCAGCTCGCCATGGGGCCTCGACAGGGTCGAAGAGACCCAGTACTTC. It translates to CASSSPWGLDRVEETQYF.

The chain links TRBV7-6 to TRBJ2-3; 9 nucleotides match TRBD1. Germline lookup yields CDR1 SGHVS and CDR2 FNYEAQ. V gave up 5 bases and J gave up 4 bases; unmatched junction bases: 4. The CDR3 sequence is 14 residues long. CDR3 sequence: CASSTGGYADTQYF. CDR3 in DNA: TGTGCCAGCAGCACAGGGGGCTATGCAGATACGCAGTATTTT.

This chain links TRBV14 with TRBJ2-1; 16 positions agree with TRBD2. The CDR3 sequence is 19 residues long. The germline V gene has CDR1 SGHDN and CDR2 FVKESK. V shed 1 base and J 1 base; nucleotides not matched to a gene: 4. DNA for the CDR3: TGTGCCAGCAGCCAAGGGGGACTAGCGGGGGGGCGGTCCTACAATGAGCAGTTCTTC. The encoded protein is CASSQGGLAGGRSYNEQFF.

The CDR3, as DNA: TGTGCCAGCAGCTATCCGGGACATCACTTGAACACTGAAGCTTTCTTT. Protein product: CASSYPGHHLNTEAFF. This chain links TRBV7-8 with TRBJ1-1, with a weak D call TRBD1 (6 bases). V was cut by 4 bases and J by 0 bases, with 15 bases left in between. The germline CDR1 and CDR2 sequences are SGHVS and FQNEAQ. The CDR3 extends over 16 amino acids.

This clone showed up just a few times. V usage is TRBV10-2 and J usage is TRBJ2-5, with a weak D call TRBD2 (6 bases). Germline V gene lookup returns CDR1 WSHSY and CDR2 SAAADI. The CDR3 is 13 residues long. V was trimmed by 10 bases and J by 3 bases, leaving 15 bases between them. CDR3 loop: CATGMTRKETQYF. The DNA for the CDR3 is TGCGCCACCGGTATGACTAGAAAAGAGACCCAGTACTTC.

This chain links TRBV28 with TRBJ1-1; 7 nucleotides line up with TRBD1. The germline V gene encodes CDR1 MDHEN and CDR2 SYDVKM. The V and J ends lost 7 bases and 5 bases, in that order; junction bases with no gene match: 7. This CDR3 region has 13 residues. CDR3 bases: TGTGCCAGCAACGCCAGGGGGACGACTGAAGCTTTCTTT. It specifies CASNARGTTEAFF.

The V and J genes are TRBV6-6 and TRBJ2-1; 9 bases are shared with TRBD1. The CDR3 is 15 residues long. V dropped 5 bases and J dropped 0; count of bases not matched to a gene: 2. From germline, CDR1 is MNHNY and CDR2 SVGAGI (reference sequence). CDR3 DNA: TGTGCCAGCAGTCCGACAGGGGGCTCCTACAATGAGCAGTTCTTC. This encodes CASSPTGGSYNEQFF.

The DNA for the CDR3 is TGTGCCAGCAGCTTGGGGGCGAATCAGCCCCAGCATTTT. Amino acids: CASSLGANQPQHF. The chain joins TRBV5-6 to TRBJ1-5; D is uncertain. The CDR3 runs to 13 residues. V lost 0 bases and J 4 bases, leaving 5 bases between the germline ends. Germline V lookup: CDR1 SGHDT, CDR2 YYEEEE.

The chain links TRBV27 to TRBJ1-1; D is possibly TRBD1 (5 bases). Germline CDR1 MNHEY, CDR2 SMNVEV (reference sequence). Trimming left V 3 bases short and J 4 bases short, with 9 bases between. This CDR3 is 13 amino acids long. The CDR3 DNA reads as TGTGCCAGCAGTTTCGGGGGTGGCACTGAAGCTTTCTTT. This codes for CASSFGGGTEAFF.

The chain joins TRBV9 to TRBJ2-1; 14 nucleotides line up with TRBD2. CDR1 SGDLS and CDR2 YYNGEE come from the germline V gene. The CDR3 spans 17 residues. Trimming removed 3 bases from V and 8 bases from J; junction bases left unmatched: 10. CDR3 sequence (DNA): TGTGCCAGCAGCGCGGGGACTAGCGGGAGTCCCTTCTATGAGCAGTTCTTC. Residues: CASSAGTSGSPFYEQFF.

The J gene is TRBJ1-2, the V gene TRBV11-2; 7 bases match TRBD1. Germline V gene sequence: CDR1 SGHAT, CDR2 FQNNGV. There are 14 residues in the CDR3. The V and J ends lost 5 bases and 1 base, in that order; junction bases with no gene match: 4. CDR3 sequence reads: CASSRDSINYGYTF. In nucleotides, the CDR3 is TGTGCCAGCAGCCGGGACAGTATTAACTATGGCTACACCTTC. Full variable domain (remainder filled in from reference TRBV11-2 and TRBJ1-2): EAGVAQSPRYKIIEKRQSVAFWCNPISGHATLYWYQQILGQGPKLLIQFQNNGVVDDSQLPKDRFSAERLKGVDSTLKIQPAKLEDSAVYLCASSRDSINYGYTFGSGTRLTVV.

V and J are TRBV27 and TRBJ2-7, with TRBD1 identical over 8 bases. The CDR3 is made up of 15 amino acids. CDR1 MNHEY and CDR2 SMNVEV come from the germline V gene (reference sequence). The V gene end was trimmed by 6 bases and the J gene end by 2 bases; junction bases not matched to a gene: 9. CDR3 coding DNA: TGTGCCAGCAGGGTTGGTGGGACAGGAACCTACGAGCAGTACTTC. Encoded protein: CASRVGGTGTYEQYF.

This sequence joins TRBV2 and TRBJ1-1; 8 nucleotides agree with TRBD1. The CDR3 has 13 residues. The V and J ends lost 4 bases and 6 bases, in that order; junction bases with no gene match: 4. Germline CDR1 SNHLY, CDR2 FYNNEI. The CDR3, as DNA: TGTGCCAGCAGTGGACAGGGGATCTCTGAAGCTTTCTTT. This encodes CASSGQGISEAFF.

The J gene is TRBJ2-5, the V gene TRBV6-1; D not certain. This CDR3 comprises 13 residues. V gave up 6 bases and J gave up 2 bases, with 10 bases separating them. Germline CDR1 reads MNHNS; CDR2 reads SASEGT. The CDR3 nucleotides are TGTGCCAGCAGAGAGGCAGATCAAGAGACCCAGTACTTC. Translating it yields CASREADQETQYF.

The rearrangement links TRBV15 to TRBJ2-1; 13 bases map to TRBD2. Unmatched junction bases numbered 4, after V lost 5 bases and J lost 0 bases. Germline-derived CDR1 and CDR2 are LNHNV and YYDKDF (reference sequence). The CDR3 totals 17 residues. The chain's CDR3 is CATSSRLAGGSYNEQFF. The CDR3 nucleotides are TGTGCCACCAGCTCCCGACTAGCGGGAGGCTCCTACAATGAGCAGTTCTTC.

This sequence joins TRBV5-4 and TRBJ2-3, with D unresolved. V shed 4 bases and J shed 0 bases, with 12 bases lying between them. This CDR3 region has 15 residues. Germline assignment: CDR1 SGHNT and CDR2 YYREEE (reference sequence). Here the CDR3 reads CASSEPRLSTDTQYF. CDR3 sequence (DNA): TGTGCCAGCAGCGAGCCCCGTCTTAGCACAGATACGCAGTATTTT.

The chain employs TRBV7-8 and TRBJ2-7, with 10 bases lining up with TRBD2. Germline values: CDR1 SGHVS, CDR2 FQNEAQ. This CDR3 region has 15 residues. Trimming cost V 0 bases and J 4 bases; bases outside gene matches: 3. The CDR3 DNA reads TGTGCCAGCAGCTTAGCAACTAGCGGGGTATACGAGCAGTACTTC. Translating gives CASSLATSGVYEQYF. Drawing the rest from reference TRBV7-8 and TRBJ2-7, the complete variable domain is GAGVSQSPRYKVAKRGQDVALRCDPISGHVSLFWYQQALGQGPEFLTYFQNEAQLDKSGLPSDRFFAERPEGSVSTLKIQRTQQEDSAVYLCASSLATSGVYEQYFGPGTRLTVT.

This clone has just a few counts. The chain recombines TRBV6-5 with TRBJ2-1; TRBD2 aligns across 9 bases. The CDR3 consists of 15 residues. V shed 6 bases, J shed 2 bases, and the junction held 5 bases outside the gene matches. Germline CDR1 MNHEY, CDR2 SVGAGI. CDR3 in amino acids: CASSAGGTAYNEQFF. The CDR3 DNA reads TGTGCCAGCAGCGCGGGGGGGACCGCCTACAATGAGCAGTTCTTC.

The genes are TRBV9 and TRBJ2-2, with 8 positions matching TRBD1. V dropped 3 bases and J dropped 6; count of bases not matched to a gene: 4. The CDR3 sequence is 14 residues long. Germline assignment: CDR1 SGDLS and CDR2 YYNGEE. CDR3 region: CASSAGTGPGELFF. Here the CDR3 DNA reads TGTGCCAGCAGCGCCGGGACAGGCCCCGGGGAGCTGTTTTTT.

This sequence joins TRBV6-6 and TRBJ2-7; D is ambiguous. V dropped 5 bases and J dropped 4 bases, with 9 bases sitting between them. CDR1 and CDR2 (germline): MNHNY, SVGAGI (reference sequence). The CDR3 loop spans 12 amino acids. The CDR3 region is CASSDDSYEQYF. CDR3 coding DNA: TGTGCCAGCAGTGACGACTCTTACGAGCAGTACTTC.

The V gene is TRBV7-2, the J gene TRBJ2-1; TRBD2 matches 10 bases. Losses at the gene ends were 3 bases for V and 7 bases for J; bases not matched to a gene: 9. The CDR3 has 16 amino acids. Germline V gene data show CDR1 as SGHTA and CDR2 as FQGNSA. The CDR3 sequence: CASSLNPGLASNEQFF. For the CDR3, the DNA is TGTGCCAGCAGCTTGAATCCGGGACTAGCGTCAAATGAGCAGTTCTTC.

This chain connects TRBV5-8 to TRBJ2-7; D perhaps matches TRBD2 (5 bases). The V and J ends lost 0 bases and 0 bases respectively, with 13 bases between them. Germline V gives CDR1 SGHTS, CDR2 YDEGEE. CDR3 length: 16 residues. The CDR3 region has the DNA TGTGCCAGCAGCTTGGGATCCGGGATCATCTCCTACGAGCAGTACTTC. Its translation: CASSLGSGIISYEQYF.

This chain links TRBV7-3 with TRBJ2-7; 8 nucleotides match TRBD1. With 5 bases clipped from V and 5 bases from J, the junction kept 8 bases outside the gene matches. CDR1 and CDR2 from the germline V gene are SGHTA and FQGTGA. The CDR3 has 14 amino acids. CDR3 coding DNA: TGTGCCAGCAGCCCAGGACAGGGCCGGAACGAGCAGTACTTC. Its translation is CASSPGQGRNEQYF.

The chain is built from TRBV6-5 and TRBJ1-2; no definite D call. Germline V CDR1 and CDR2: MNHEY, SVGAGI. The CDR3 is 14 amino acids. The germline V and J ends were trimmed by 5 bases and 0 bases, with 10 bases remaining between them. CDR3 DNA sequence: TGTGCCAGCAGTCGGGGTTCAGCTAACTATGGCTACACCTTC. This codes for CASSRGSANYGYTF.

The gene calls are TRBV5-4 and TRBJ2-7; D gene uncertain. V was shortened by 9 bases and J by 1 base, with 14 bases between the two germline ends. The CDR3 totals 13 residues. From germline, CDR1 is SGHNT and CDR2 YYREEE (reference sequence). Here the CDR3 reads CATKRYESYEQYF. In DNA form, the CDR3 reads TGTGCCACCAAGAGATACGAGTCCTACGAGCAGTACTTC.

This clone was seen only once. This chain uses TRBV5-6 with TRBJ2-7; TRBD1 is a possible D gene (6 bases). Trimming took 4 bases from V and 3 from J, leaving 14 bases between them. The CDR3 is 14 amino acids. Per the germline V gene, CDR1 is SGHDT and CDR2 is YYEEEE. CDR3 in amino acids: CASSPGQILYEQYF. In nucleotides, the CDR3 is TGTGCCAGCAGCCCTGGACAGATCCTCTACGAGCAGTACTTC. Full variable domain (remainder filled in from reference TRBV5-6 and TRBJ2-7): DAGVTQSPTHLIKTRGQQVTLRCSPKSGHDTVSWYQQALGQGPQFIFQYYEEEERQRGNFPDRFSGHQFPNYSSELNVNALLLGDSALYLCASSPGQILYEQYFGPGTRLTVT.